These 32 T cell receptor beta chains were all obtained from the same sample, sequenced in a study of blood T cell repertoires in COVID-19. TCRdb's table, derived via immunoSEQ multiplex PCR, lists solely in-frame clones and lacks some. Of a few hundred thousand clones detected, about 90% appear once; the ten largest clones hold about 2.5%. Sequenced sample: peripheral blood. The source is a woman aged 45 to 65 with acute or convalescent COVID-19.

The chain recombines TRBV29-1 with TRBJ1-2; 8 positions match TRBD1. Germline V lookup: CDR1 SQVTM, CDR2 ANQGSEA. V was pared by 8 bases and J by 3 bases, with 5 bases of the junction left unmatched. The CDR3 has 12 amino acids. CDR3 residues: CSLTGEDYGYTF. CDR3 coding DNA: TGCAGCTTGACAGGGGAGGACTATGGCTACACCTTC.

V is TRBV6-6 and J is TRBJ2-3; possible D gene TRBD2, 5 bases. Per the germline V gene, CDR1 is MNHNY and CDR2 is SVGAGI (reference sequence). This CDR3 region has 19 residues. V was shortened by 5 bases and J by 0 bases, with 24 bases between the two germline ends. The CDR3 loop reads CASSPSPLWRARSTDTQYF. For the CDR3, the DNA is TGTGCCAGCAGTCCCTCACCGCTTTGGCGGGCCAGAAGCACAGATACGCAGTATTTT.

The chain links TRBV7-9 to TRBJ2-3; 12 bases line up with TRBD2. With 5 bases clipped from V and 2 bases from J, the junction kept 5 bases outside the gene matches. CDR1 is SEHNR, CDR2 FQNEAQ, per germline (reference sequence). The CDR3 sequence is 16 residues long. CDR3 in DNA: TGTGCCAGCAGCACTCTAGCGGGAGGGTTCACAGATACGCAGTATTTT. It encodes CASSTLAGGFTDTQYF.

The J gene is TRBJ1-1, the V gene TRBV4-1, with TRBD1 matching over 7 bases. Losses at the gene ends were 3 bases for V and 6 bases for J; bases not matched to a gene: 10. This CDR3 region has 15 residues. Germline V gene lookup returns CDR1 MGHRA and CDR2 YSYEKL. CDR3 DNA sequence: TGCGCCAGCAGCCAGATGACAGGGCTGCTTGCTGAAGCTTTCTTT. Translation: CASSQMTGLLAEAFF.

This clone was counted only a few times. V gene TRBV6-5 combines with J gene TRBJ1-5, with D unclear. V was shortened by 5 bases and J by 0 bases, with 11 bases between the two germline ends. The V gene's germline CDR1 is MNHEY and CDR2 SVGAGI. The CDR3 runs 15 residues. The CDR3 protein is CASSLGRNSNQPQHF. DNA for the CDR3: TGTGCCAGCAGTCTAGGGAGGAATAGCAATCAGCCCCAGCATTTT.

This chain joins TRBV21-1 and TRBJ1-4. TRBV21-1 is reported as a pseudogene. The CDR3 is 19 amino acids. The CDR3 region has the DNA TGTGCCAGCAGCAGCGCACGGGGGTGGCAGGGCACAACTAATGAAAAACTGTTTTTT. It is translated as CASSSARGWQGTTNEKLFF.

The rearrangement joins TRBV19 to TRBJ2-7, with TRBD1 matching over 7 bases. Trimming at V came to 9 bases and at J to 1 base, leaving 6 bases not matched to a gene. The length of the CDR3 is 13 residues. Per the germline V gene, CDR1 is LNHDA and CDR2 is SQIVND (reference sequence). CDR3 DNA sequence: TGTGCCAGCTCTCCGGGACAGTCCTACGAGCAGTACTTC. The encoded protein is CASSPGQSYEQYF. Full variable domain (missing parts from reference TRBV19 and TRBJ2-7): DGGITQSPKYLFRKEGQNVTLSCEQNLNHDAMYWYRQDPGQGLRLIYYSQIVNDFQKGDIAEGYSVSREKKESFPLTVTSAQKNPTAFYLCASSPGQSYEQYFGPGTRLTVT.

The rearrangement uses TRBV27 and TRBJ1-1; no definite D call. Trimming removed 7 bases from V and 4 bases from J, with 13 bases in between. The CDR3 length is 13 residues. The germline gives CDR1 MNHEY, CDR2 SMNVEV (reference sequence). This CDR3 reads CASTRGEGTEAFF. CDR3 DNA sequence: TGTGCCAGCACTCGGGGAGAGGGCACTGAAGCTTTCTTT.

The rearrangement joins TRBV6-2 or TRBV6-3 to TRBJ2-1; weak D call: TRBD2 (6 bases). CDR1 and CDR2 from the germline V gene are MNHEY and SVGEGT. Trimming took off 2 bases at V and 8 bases at J, with 16 bases between the two ends. This CDR3 has 15 amino acids. DNA of the CDR3: TGTGCCAGCAGTTACGGTCGGGAGACGTCGGATGAGCAGTTCTTC. Translated: CASSYGRETSDEQFF.

This clone was seen only once. V gene TRBV19 combines with J gene TRBJ2-1; weak D call: TRBD1 (6 bases). V lost 4 bases and J lost 7, with 11 bases in between. Germline loops: CDR1 LNHDA, CDR2 SQIVND (reference sequence). The CDR3 is made up of 13 amino acids. The CDR3 bases are TGTGCCAGTAGTAAACGGACAGCTAATGAGCAGTTCTTC. It specifies CASSKRTANEQFF.

The chain has TRBV19 and TRBJ1-5; D is perhaps TRBD1 (5 bases). The CDR3 totals 15 residues. Germline V CDR1 and CDR2: LNHDA, SQIVND (reference sequence). V was pared by 0 bases and J by 5 bases, with 11 bases between. The CDR3 sequence is CASSIDTDSYQPQHF. CDR3 coding DNA: TGTGCCAGTAGTATAGATACTGACAGCTATCAGCCCCAGCATTTT.

V is TRBV7-9 and J is TRBJ2-7; 7 bases align to TRBD2. Germline values: CDR1 SEHNR, CDR2 FQNEAQ (reference sequence). The CDR3 has 15 amino acids. V trimming: 1 base; J trimming: 5 bases; junction bases outside the gene matches: 8. The CDR3: CASSLEWEGIHEQYF. CDR3 DNA: TGTGCCAGCAGCTTAGAATGGGAGGGAATCCACGAGCAGTACTTC.

This clone has only a few counts. The chain carries TRBV29-1 and TRBJ2-7; TRBD2 aligns across 9 bases. The CDR3 is made up of 13 amino acids. After removal of 3 bases from V and 1 base from J, the junction contained 1 base not matched to a gene. Germline assignment: CDR1 SQVTM and CDR2 ANQGSEA. The CDR3 DNA is TGCAGCGTTGAGGGACTAGCATCCTACGAGCAGTACTTC. It yields the protein CSVEGLASYEQYF.

In this sample, this clone turned up once. The chain uses TRBV27 and TRBJ2-7; 8 bases are shared with TRBD1. The CDR3 length is 14 residues. The V gene end was trimmed by 3 bases and the J gene end by 4 bases; junction bases not matched to a gene: 5. Germline CDR1 MNHEY, CDR2 SMNVEV (reference sequence). CDR3 coding DNA: TGTGCCAGCAGTTTGACAGGGGCCCTATACGAGCAGTACTTC. It codes for CASSLTGALYEQYF.

The J gene is TRBJ1-5, the V gene TRBV7-2; no definite D call. There are 16 residues in the CDR3. Germline V lookup: CDR1 SGHTA, CDR2 FQGNSA. V was clipped by 5 bases and J by 0 bases, with 14 bases between them. CDR3 amino acids: CASSPGGWISNQPQHF. CDR3 in DNA: TGTGCCAGCAGCCCGGGTGGGTGGATTAGCAATCAGCCCCAGCATTTT.

This clone was recorded a few times. J is TRBJ2-1 and V is TRBV29-1, with TRBD2 identical over 11 bases. Unmatched junction bases numbered 5, after V lost 3 bases and J lost 4 bases. Germline V gene sequence: CDR1 SQVTM, CDR2 ANQGSEA. This CDR3 is built from 15 residues. As DNA, the CDR3 is TGCAGCGTTGATACTACTAGCGGGAGTTACAATGAGCAGTTCTTC. It encodes CSVDTTSGSYNEQFF.

The gene calls are TRBV28 and TRBJ2-7; TRBD2 might be the D (6 bases). With 5 bases removed from V and 4 bases from J, the gap between germline ends came to 18 bases. The CDR3 loop spans 15 amino acids. The germline V gene encodes CDR1 MDHEN and CDR2 SYDVKM. The CDR3 protein is CASSIIAEASYEQYF. CDR3 coding DNA: TGTGCCAGCAGTATTATAGCGGAGGCGAGTTACGAGCAGTACTTC.

This chain links TRBV5-4 with TRBJ2-3; TRBD2 matches 7 bases. Germline V gene lookup returns CDR1 SGHNT and CDR2 YYREEE (reference sequence). Unmatched junction bases numbered 6, after V lost 2 bases and J lost 0 bases. There are 16 residues in the CDR3. CDR3 sequence reads: CASSFGVLASTDTQYF. CDR3 DNA sequence: TGTGCCAGCAGCTTCGGGGTACTAGCGAGCACAGATACGCAGTATTTT.

This clone has just a few counts. This sequence joins TRBV6-5 and TRBJ1-2; TRBD1 is a possible D gene (6 bases). This CDR3 is built from 15 residues. V lost 5 bases, J lost 1 base, and 14 bases lay in between. Germline CDR1 MNHEY, CDR2 SVGAGI. The CDR3 spells CASSNRDNNNYGYTF. In DNA form, the CDR3 reads TGTGCCAGCAGTAACCGGGACAACAATAACTATGGCTACACCTTC.

This sequence joins TRBV3-1 (or the pseudogene TRBV3-2) and TRBJ1-2, with D perhaps matching TRBD1 (6 bases). Trimming cost V 0 bases and J 6 bases, with 11 bases left between them. CDR1 is LGHDT, CDR2 YNNKEL, per germline (reference sequence). The CDR3 spans 14 residues. The chain's CDR3 is CASSQEVQGNGYTF. The CDR3 DNA reads as TGTGCCAGCAGCCAAGAGGTCCAGGGGAATGGCTACACCTTC.

The chain uses TRBV27 and TRBJ2-7, with D possibly matching TRBD2 (6 bases). From germline, CDR1 is MNHEY and CDR2 SMNVEV (reference sequence). CDR3 length equals 14 residues. V was pared by 5 bases and J by 3 bases, with 14 bases between. CDR3 DNA sequence: TGTGCCAGCAGTCCAATCGGGAGTTTCTACGAGCAGTACTTC. Translating gives CASSPIGSFYEQYF.

The chain combines TRBV7-8 with TRBJ1-4, with a weak D call TRBD1 (5 bases). The CDR3 runs 14 residues. The germline CDR1 and CDR2 sequences are SGHVS and FQNEAQ. V shed 5 bases and J shed 11 bases, with 18 bases lying between them. The CDR3 here is CASSLTGYRVKLFF. CDR3 DNA sequence: TGTGCCAGCAGCCTAACAGGTTATCGGGTCAAACTGTTTTTT.

CDR3 DNA: TGTGCCAGCAGGGGACAGGCCCATCAGCCCCAGCATTTT. Translating gives CASRGQAHQPQHF. The chain uses TRBV6-5 and TRBJ1-5, with TRBD1 identical over 8 bases. V lost 6 bases and J lost 5; bases outside the gene matches: 3. From germline, CDR1 is MNHEY and CDR2 SVGAGI. This CDR3 contains 13 residues.

The gene calls are TRBV7-2 and TRBJ2-7, with TRBD1 identical over 10 bases. Germline trimming cut 1 base from V and 0 bases from J; bases unmatched to any gene: 6. Germline CDR1 SGHTA, CDR2 FQGNSA. The CDR3 is 17 amino acids. In DNA, the CDR3 is TGTGCCAGCAGCTTAGTCGGGACAGGGGTGAGCTCCTACGAGCAGTACTTC. Translating it yields CASSLVGTGVSSYEQYF.

This clone is a singleton in its sample. The genes are TRBV10-3 and TRBJ1-1; a weak D match, TRBD1 (5 bases). With 7 bases removed from V and 7 bases from J, the gap between germline ends came to 19 bases. Germline V gives CDR1 ENHRY, CDR2 SYGVKD. The CDR3 spans 14 residues. The CDR3 region has the DNA TGTGCCATCATGGACACCAGGTACCGTCGTGAAGCTTTCTTT. Protein sequence: CAIMDTRYRREAFF.

Only a few counts were recorded for this clone. The genes are TRBV28 and TRBJ2-1, with D maybe TRBD2 (6 bases). V was clipped by 7 bases and J by 8 bases, with 18 bases between them. Germline values: CDR1 MDHEN, CDR2 SYDVKM. The CDR3 has 14 amino acids. CDR3 DNA sequence: TGTGCCAGCACCGACACGGGAGCGGGCGATGAGCAGTTCTTC. The encoded protein is CASTDTGAGDEQFF.

V and J are TRBV19 and TRBJ1-2; TRBD1 agrees at 7 bases. V gave up 6 bases and J gave up 4 bases; unmatched junction bases: 2. This CDR3 comprises 12 residues. Germline V gives CDR1 LNHDA, CDR2 SQIVND (reference sequence). CDR3 in DNA: TGTGCCAGTAGAAGGGGGCTCTATGGCTACACCTTC. Its translation is CASRRGLYGYTF.

The V and J genes are TRBV9 and TRBJ2-1; 7 bases map to TRBD2. The V and J ends lost 0 bases and 3 bases, in that order; junction bases with no gene match: 6. CDR3 length equals 16 residues. Germline CDR1 reads SGDLS; CDR2 reads YYNGEE. The CDR3 bases are TGTGCCAGCAGCGTAGGTGCTAGCGGAGACTACAATGAGCAGTTCTTC. It yields the protein CASSVGASGDYNEQFF.

The table lists this clone with a count of one. The genes are TRBV7-9 and TRBJ2-5; 9 positions match TRBD1. Trimming cost V 5 bases and J 5 bases; bases outside gene matches: 6. CDR1 and CDR2 from the germline V gene are SEHNR and FQNEAQ (reference sequence). The CDR3 sequence is 14 residues long. The CDR3 DNA reads as TGTGCCAGCAGCGAACAGGGGGCGCGGGAGACCCAGTACTTC. It is translated as CASSEQGARETQYF.

The chain uses TRBV11-2 and TRBJ2-1; 7 bases are shared with TRBD2. The V and J ends lost 5 bases and 4 bases, in that order; junction bases with no gene match: 14. The CDR3 spans 17 residues. Per germline, CDR1 SGHAT and CDR2 FQNNGV. For the CDR3, the DNA is TGTGCCAGCAGCAAAAGACTAGCCCCTGAGGGATACAATGAGCAGTTCTTC. Protein sequence: CASSKRLAPEGYNEQFF.

The chain links TRBV5-8 to TRBJ1-4; 7 positions match TRBD1. The CDR3 loop spans 14 amino acids. Trimming cost V 2 bases and J 7 bases; bases outside gene matches: 5. Germline V gene data show CDR1 as SGHTS and CDR2 as YDEGEE. The CDR3 bases are TGTGCCAGCAGCTTCGACAGGGATGTTGAAAAACTGTTTTTT. Its protein product is CASSFDRDVEKLFF. The whole variable domain, remainder taken from reference TRBV5-8 and TRBJ1-4, is EAGVTQSPTHLIKTRGQQATLRCSPISGHTSVYWYQQALGLGLQFLLWYDEGEERNRGNFPPRFSGRQFPNYSSELNVNALELEDSALYLCASSFDRDVEKLFFGSGTQLSVL.

This CDR3 reads CASSLTGDLYEQYF. The CDR3, as DNA: TGTGCCAGCAGTCTCACAGGGGACCTCTACGAGCAGTACTTC. This chain links TRBV28 with TRBJ2-7, with TRBD1 identical over 7 bases. Germline V gives CDR1 MDHEN, CDR2 SYDVKM. The CDR3 totals 14 residues. The V gene end was trimmed by 5 bases and the J gene end by 3 bases; junction bases not matched to a gene: 7.